The 16 T cell receptor beta chains given below trace back to one sample, sequenced in a study of blood T cell repertoires in COVID-19. The repertoire was sequenced with immunoSEQ multiplex PCR; TCRdb's copy has only in-frame clones and lacks some. Of under 400,000 clones listed, about 90% were seen once; the top ten hold under 1.2%. The sequenced material came from PBMCs or T cells enriched from blood (not recorded which). The receptors here all came from a woman aged 25 to 39 who had been exposed to COVID-19.

V gene TRBV7-2 combines with J gene TRBJ2-5; the D is unclear. Trimming removed 1 base at V and 5 bases at J, with 8 bases between. Germline lookup yields CDR1 SGHTA and CDR2 FQGNSA. The CDR3 has 13 amino acids. Here the CDR3 reads CASSLGQRETQYF. CDR3 bases: TGTGCCAGCAGCTTAGGCCAGAGGGAGACCCAGTACTTC.

The rearrangement links TRBV7-2 to TRBJ2-5, with 9 bases that match TRBD2. The trim removed 1 base at V and 5 bases at J, leaving 5 bases unmatched. The CDR3 has 15 residues. CDR1 SGHTA and CDR2 FQGNSA come from the germline V gene. The CDR3, as DNA: TGTGCCAGCAGCTTAGGCGGGAGGGCCCGGGAGACCCAGTACTTC. Translation gives CASSLGGRARETQYF.

V is TRBV5-1 and J is TRBJ2-2, with TRBD1 matching 8 bases. This CDR3 is 14 amino acids long. Germline CDR1 SGHRS, CDR2 YFSETQ. V was pared by 3 bases and J by 6 bases, with 4 bases of the junction left unmatched. CDR3 nucleotide sequence: TGCGCCAGCAGCTCGACAGGGGTGGCCGGGGAGCTGTTTTTT. Residues: CASSSTGVAGELFF.

The chain couples TRBV28 to TRBJ1-2, with 8 nucleotides matching TRBD1. The CDR3 spans 12 residues. Germline V gene lookup returns CDR1 MDHEN and CDR2 SYDVKM. V gave up 8 bases and J gave up 5 bases; unmatched junction bases: 4. The CDR3 here is CASDRGSYGYTF. The DNA of the CDR3 is TGTGCCAGCGACAGGGGTAGTTATGGCTACACCTTC.

This clone was recorded once. This sequence joins TRBV5-6 and TRBJ2-1; possibly TRBD2 for D (5 bases). Germline V gives CDR1 SGHDT, CDR2 YYEEEE. The CDR3 extends over 16 amino acids. V lost 0 bases and J 5 bases, leaving 15 bases between the germline ends. CDR3 coding DNA: TGTGCCAGCAGCTTGGAGGGCCTAGCTTTTCACAATGAGCAGTTCTTC. Residues: CASSLEGLAFHNEQFF.

The chain carries TRBV30 and TRBJ2-7; maybe TRBD2 (6 bases). CDR1 and CDR2 (germline): GTSNPN, SVGIG (reference sequence). The CDR3 has 13 amino acids. V lost 1 base, J lost 4 bases, and 11 bases lay in between. In DNA form, the CDR3 reads TGTGCCTGGAGTGGGCTAGCGCTTTACGAGCAGTACTTC. It translates to CAWSGLALYEQYF.

This chain links TRBV5-1 with TRBJ1-1; tentative D call: TRBD1 (5 bases). Germline loops: CDR1 SGHRS, CDR2 YFSETQ. The CDR3 spans 14 residues. Trimming pared 2 bases from V and 3 bases from J, leaving 11 bases between. The CDR3 sequence: CASSLTGMDTEAFF. For the CDR3, the DNA is TGCGCCAGCAGCTTAACAGGAATGGACACTGAAGCTTTCTTT.

The chain uses TRBV28 and TRBJ2-7; 9 nucleotides align to TRBD2. The CDR3 has 19 residues. Trimming at V came to 4 bases and at J to 0 bases, leaving 16 bases not matched to a gene. Looked up from germline, CDR1 is MDHEN and CDR2 is SYDVKM. The CDR3 DNA reads TGTGCCAGCAGTTCCACCGTAGGGGGAACTAGCGGGTTCTCCTACGAGCAGTACTTC. It yields the protein CASSSTVGGTSGFSYEQYF.

The chain uses TRBV6-2 or TRBV6-3 and TRBJ2-5, with 7 bases matching TRBD2. With 0 bases clipped from V and 2 bases from J, the junction kept 12 bases outside the gene matches. This CDR3 spans 18 amino acids. From germline, CDR1 is MNHEY and CDR2 SVGEGT. The CDR3 protein is CASSYSPGSGPFQETQYF. For the CDR3, the DNA is TGTGCCAGCAGTTACTCCCCGGGTAGCGGGCCTTTTCAAGAGACCCAGTACTTC.

This clone has a handful of counts. This chain connects TRBV29-1 to TRBJ1-1; tentatively, D is TRBD1 (6 bases). The CDR3 contains 13 residues. Germline values: CDR1 SQVTM, CDR2 ANQGSEA. The V end was cut by 7 bases, the J end by 7 bases, with 19 bases between. The CDR3 reads CSARTQGAGEAFF. The DNA of the CDR3 is TGCAGCGCCCGGACACAGGGTGCCGGTGAAGCTTTCTTT. Full variable domain (outside the CDR3, taken from reference TRBV29-1 and TRBJ1-1): SAVISQKPSRDICQRGTSLTIQCQVDSQVTMMFWYRQQPGQSLTLIATANQGSEATYESGFVIDKFPISRPNLTFSTLTVSNMSPEDSSIYLCSARTQGAGEAFFGQGTRLTVV.

The chain recombines TRBV24-1 with TRBJ2-1; 16 bases agree with TRBD2. V lost 0 bases to trimming and J lost 2 bases; unmatched junction nucleotides: 15. This CDR3 has 23 residues. CDR1 KGHDR and CDR2 SFDVKD come from the germline V gene. This chain's CDR3 is CATSDLPVRRPGLAGGPYNEQFF. CDR3 sequence (DNA): TGTGCCACCAGTGATTTGCCTGTCCGTAGGCCGGGACTAGCGGGAGGGCCCTACAATGAGCAGTTCTTC.

This clone was counted a single time. The V and J genes are TRBV28 and TRBJ1-2, with 8 bases fitting TRBD1. This CDR3 region has 16 residues. After removal of 7 bases from V and 9 bases from J, the junction contained 19 bases not matched to a gene. Germline V gives CDR1 MDHEN, CDR2 SYDVKM. In DNA form, the CDR3 reads TGTGCCAGCAAACTGACAGGGGAAGTCGCTGGCGAGCGCTACACCTTC. It encodes CASKLTGEVAGERYTF.

The rearrangement links TRBV3-1 (or the pseudogene TRBV3-2) to TRBJ1-2; 11 nucleotides agree with TRBD1. The germline gives CDR1 LGHDT, CDR2 YNNKEL (reference sequence). The CDR3 is 15 residues long. V dropped 1 base and J dropped 7; count of bases not matched to a gene: 5. The CDR3 sequence is CASSQAGTGGGGYTF. For the CDR3, the DNA is TGTGCCAGCAGCCAAGCGGGGACAGGGGGTGGTGGCTACACCTTC.

The CDR3 DNA sequence: TGTGCCAGCAGTGTAACGACAGGGGAGCAGTTCTTC. As protein: CASSVTTGEQFF. The chain is built from TRBV28 and TRBJ2-1; 7 bases map to TRBD1. The CDR3 totals 12 residues. Germline trimming cut 5 bases from V and 10 bases from J; bases unmatched to any gene: 5. The germline gives CDR1 MDHEN, CDR2 SYDVKM.

The V and J genes are TRBV5-1 and TRBJ1-3; D unresolved. This CDR3 region has 15 residues. The germline V and J ends were trimmed by 0 bases and 0 bases, with 7 bases remaining between them. CDR1 and CDR2 (germline): SGHRS, YFSETQ. This chain's CDR3 is CASSLAQSSGNTIYF. The CDR3 DNA follows: TGCGCCAGCAGCTTGGCACAGAGCTCTGGAAACACCATATATTTT. The entire variable domain, with the rest obtained from reference TRBV5-1 and TRBJ1-3, is as follows: KAGVTQTPRYLIKTRGQQVTLSCSPISGHRSVSWYQQTPGQGLQFLFEYFSETQRNKGNFPGRFSGRQFSNSRSEMNVSTLELGDSALYLCASSLAQSSGNTIYFGEGSWLTVV.

The chain is built from TRBV24-1 and TRBJ2-1; TRBD2 matches 7 bases. The CDR3 loop spans 12 amino acids. Germline assignment: CDR1 KGHDR and CDR2 SFDVKD. The V gene end was trimmed by 9 bases and the J gene end by 7 bases; junction bases not matched to a gene: 5. CDR3 residues: CATGGGGNEQFF. The DNA for the CDR3 is TGTGCCACCGGAGGCGGGGGAAATGAGCAGTTCTTC.